The clone carrying this T cell receptor (beta chain) has more than one count but fewer than ten. Individuals aged about 18 to 100 years were recruited from about two dozen US areas. Here immunoSEQ multiplex PCR was the method, and the copy in TCRdb shows in-frame clones only, minus some. The sample contains some 150,000 clones, approximately 79% of which appear only once. V shed 7 bases and J shed 0 bases, with 16 bases lying between them. Germline V gene lookup returns CDR1 LGHDT and CDR2 YNNKEL (reference sequence). The CDR3 extends over 16 amino acids. The data derive from a study of blood T cell repertoires in COVID-19. Study-level background: Donors in the United States, Italy and Spain gave samples during acute or convalescent COVID-19. The cDNA or gDNA used as material had been derived from T cells, B-cell-depleted T cells, or PBMCs.

The chain links TRBV3-1 (or the pseudogene TRBV3-2) to TRBJ1-3, with no clear D. Sequencing was done on a sample of PBMCs or T cells enriched from blood (not recorded which). This receptor was obtained from a woman in her fifties or sixties who had recovered from COVID-19. The CDR3 coding sequence is TGTGCCAGCACCCCAAAGAAGAGCTTCTCTGGAAACACCATATATTTT. Encoded protein: CASTPKKSFSGNTIYF.